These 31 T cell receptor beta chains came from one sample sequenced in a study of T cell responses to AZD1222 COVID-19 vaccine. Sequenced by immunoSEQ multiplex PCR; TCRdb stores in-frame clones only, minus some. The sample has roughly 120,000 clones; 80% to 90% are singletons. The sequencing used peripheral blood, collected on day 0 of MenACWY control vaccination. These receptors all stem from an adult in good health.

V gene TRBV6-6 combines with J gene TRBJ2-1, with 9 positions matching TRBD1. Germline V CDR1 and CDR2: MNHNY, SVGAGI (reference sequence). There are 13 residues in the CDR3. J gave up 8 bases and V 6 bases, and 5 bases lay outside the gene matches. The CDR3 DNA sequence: TGTGCCAGCAGCCGGGACAGGGACGATGAGCAGTTCTTC. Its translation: CASSRDRDDEQFF.

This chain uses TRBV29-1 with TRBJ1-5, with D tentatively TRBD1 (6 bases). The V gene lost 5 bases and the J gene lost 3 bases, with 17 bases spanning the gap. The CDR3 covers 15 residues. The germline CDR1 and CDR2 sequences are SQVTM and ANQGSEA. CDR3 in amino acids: CSVSQGGGYNQPQHF. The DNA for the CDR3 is TGCAGCGTTTCACAGGGAGGGGGTTACAATCAGCCCCAGCATTTT.

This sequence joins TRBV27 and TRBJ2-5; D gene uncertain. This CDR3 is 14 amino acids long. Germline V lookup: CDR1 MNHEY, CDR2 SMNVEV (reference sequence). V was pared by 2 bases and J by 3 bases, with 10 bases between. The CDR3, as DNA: TGTGCCAGCAGTTTAATGGTCGGAAAAGAGACCCAGTACTTC. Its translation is CASSLMVGKETQYF.

The CDR3 nucleotides read TGTGCCATCAGTGAGTCAGGGCGGGGGCACACAGATACGCAGTATTTT. Translation: CAISESGRGHTDTQYF. The V gene is TRBV10-3, the J gene TRBJ2-3; D is possibly TRBD2 (7 bases). The CDR3 contains 16 residues. The germline V gene encodes CDR1 ENHRY and CDR2 SYGVKD. Trimming left V 0 bases short and J 2 bases short, with 12 bases between.

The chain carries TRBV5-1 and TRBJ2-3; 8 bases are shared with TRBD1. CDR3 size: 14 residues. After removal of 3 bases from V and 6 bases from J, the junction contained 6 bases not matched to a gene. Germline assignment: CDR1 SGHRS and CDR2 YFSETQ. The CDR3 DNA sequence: TGCGCCAGCAGCTCGGGACAGGCGGAGGATACGCAGTATTTT. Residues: CASSSGQAEDTQYF. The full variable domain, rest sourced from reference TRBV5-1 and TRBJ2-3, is KAGVTQTPRYLIKTRGQQVTLSCSPISGHRSVSWYQQTPGQGLQFLFEYFSETQRNKGNFPGRFSGRQFSNSRSEMNVSTLELGDSALYLCASSSGQAEDTQYFGPGTRLTVL.

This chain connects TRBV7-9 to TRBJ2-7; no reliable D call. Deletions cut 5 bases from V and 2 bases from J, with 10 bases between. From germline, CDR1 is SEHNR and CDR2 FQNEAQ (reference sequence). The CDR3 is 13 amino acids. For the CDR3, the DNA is TGTGCCAGCAGCCGCCCATCCGCCTACGAGCAGTACTTC. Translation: CASSRPSAYEQYF.

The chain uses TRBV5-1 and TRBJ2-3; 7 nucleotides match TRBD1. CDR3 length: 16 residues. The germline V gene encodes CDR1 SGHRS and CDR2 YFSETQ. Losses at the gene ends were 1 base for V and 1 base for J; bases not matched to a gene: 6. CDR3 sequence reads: CASSLRGPRRTDTQYF. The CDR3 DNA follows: TGCGCCAGCAGCTTGAGGGGGCCTAGACGCACAGATACGCAGTATTTT.

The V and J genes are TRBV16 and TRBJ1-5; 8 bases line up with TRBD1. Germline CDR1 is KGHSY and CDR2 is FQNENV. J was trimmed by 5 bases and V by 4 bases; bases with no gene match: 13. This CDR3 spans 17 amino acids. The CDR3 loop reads CASSRQGAGEVDQPQHF. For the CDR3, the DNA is TGTGCCAGCAGCCGTCAGGGGGCCGGGGAAGTCGATCAGCCCCAGCATTTT.

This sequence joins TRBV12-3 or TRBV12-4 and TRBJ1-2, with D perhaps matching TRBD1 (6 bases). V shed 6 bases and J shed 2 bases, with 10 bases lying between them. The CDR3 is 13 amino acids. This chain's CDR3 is CASRVQGNYGYTF. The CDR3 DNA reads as TGTGCCAGCAGGGTCCAGGGGAACTATGGCTACACCTTC.

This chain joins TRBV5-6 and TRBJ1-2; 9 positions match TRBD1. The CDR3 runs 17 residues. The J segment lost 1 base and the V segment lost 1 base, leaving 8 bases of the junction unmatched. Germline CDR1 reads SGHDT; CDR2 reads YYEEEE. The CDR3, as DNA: TGTGCCAGCAGCTTGTTGGGACAGGGAGAGGATAACTATGGCTACACCTTC. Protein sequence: CASSLLGQGEDNYGYTF.

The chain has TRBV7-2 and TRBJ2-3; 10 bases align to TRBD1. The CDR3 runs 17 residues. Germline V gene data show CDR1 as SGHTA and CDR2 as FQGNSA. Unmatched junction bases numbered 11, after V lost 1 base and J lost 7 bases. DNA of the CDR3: TGTGCCAGCAGCTTAGGGCCCGGGACAGGGGATCGGAATACGCAGTATTTT. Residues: CASSLGPGTGDRNTQYF.

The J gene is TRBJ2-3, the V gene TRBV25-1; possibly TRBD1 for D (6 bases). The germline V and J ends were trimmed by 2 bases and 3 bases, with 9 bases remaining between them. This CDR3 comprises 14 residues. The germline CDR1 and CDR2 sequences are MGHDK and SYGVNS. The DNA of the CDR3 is TGTGCCAGCAGTGAAGGCAGGGGTACAGATACGCAGTATTTT. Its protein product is CASSEGRGTDTQYF.

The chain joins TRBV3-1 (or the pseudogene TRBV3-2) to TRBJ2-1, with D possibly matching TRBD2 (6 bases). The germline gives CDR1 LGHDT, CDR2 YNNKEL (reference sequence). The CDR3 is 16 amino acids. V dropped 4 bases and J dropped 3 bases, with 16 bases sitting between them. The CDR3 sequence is CASSPMRRGVYNEQFF. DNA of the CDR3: TGTGCCAGCAGCCCAATGAGGCGCGGGGTCTACAATGAGCAGTTCTTC.

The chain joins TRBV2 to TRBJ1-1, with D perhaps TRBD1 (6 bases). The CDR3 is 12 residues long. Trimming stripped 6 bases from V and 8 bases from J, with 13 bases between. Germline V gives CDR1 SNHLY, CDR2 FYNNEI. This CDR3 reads CASRGLDSEAFF. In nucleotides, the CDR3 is TGTGCCAGCAGGGGACTGGACAGCGAAGCTTTCTTT.

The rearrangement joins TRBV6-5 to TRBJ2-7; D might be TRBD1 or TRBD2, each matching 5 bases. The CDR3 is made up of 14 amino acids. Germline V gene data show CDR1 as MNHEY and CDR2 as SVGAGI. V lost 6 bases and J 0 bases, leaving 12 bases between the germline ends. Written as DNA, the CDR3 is TGTGCCAGCAGCCCGGGACGGACCTCCTACGAGCAGTACTTC. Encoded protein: CASSPGRTSYEQYF.

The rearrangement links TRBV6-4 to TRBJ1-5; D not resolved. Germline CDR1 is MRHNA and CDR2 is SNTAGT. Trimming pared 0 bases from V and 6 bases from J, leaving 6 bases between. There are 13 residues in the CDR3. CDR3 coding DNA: TGTGCCAGCAGTGACTCAGGTGGTCAGCCCCAGCATTTT. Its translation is CASSDSGGQPQHF.

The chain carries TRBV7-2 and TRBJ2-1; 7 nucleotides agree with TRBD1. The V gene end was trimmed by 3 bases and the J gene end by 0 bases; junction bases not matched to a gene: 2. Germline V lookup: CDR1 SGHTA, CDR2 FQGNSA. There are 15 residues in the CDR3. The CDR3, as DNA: TGTGCCAGCAGCTTGGGGACAGCCTCCTACAATGAGCAGTTCTTC. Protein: CASSLGTASYNEQFF.

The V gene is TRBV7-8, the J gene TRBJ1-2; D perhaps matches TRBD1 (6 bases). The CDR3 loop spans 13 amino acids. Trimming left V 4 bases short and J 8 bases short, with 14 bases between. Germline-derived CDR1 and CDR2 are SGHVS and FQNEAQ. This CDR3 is CASSSSRGEGYTF. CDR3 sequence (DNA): TGTGCCAGCAGCTCATCCAGGGGCGAAGGCTACACCTTC.

Here the CDR3 reads CASSISSGGALNEQFF. The CDR3 coding sequence is TGTGCCAGTAGTATAAGTTCCGGGGGGGCTCTGAATGAGCAGTTCTTC. The chain employs TRBV19 and TRBJ2-1; 8 bases agree with TRBD2. Germline V gene sequence: CDR1 LNHDA, CDR2 SQIVND (reference sequence). Germline trimming cut 2 bases from V and 7 bases from J; bases unmatched to any gene: 10. The CDR3 spans 16 residues.

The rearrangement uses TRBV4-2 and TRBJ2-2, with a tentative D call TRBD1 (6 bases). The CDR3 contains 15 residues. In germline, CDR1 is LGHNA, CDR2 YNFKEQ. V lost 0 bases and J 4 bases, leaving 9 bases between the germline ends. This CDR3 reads CASSQDQGFTGELFF. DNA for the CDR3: TGTGCCAGCAGCCAAGATCAGGGGTTCACCGGGGAGCTGTTTTTT.

The chain's CDR3 is CAISEGAYEQYF. CDR3 sequence (DNA): TGTGCCATCAGTGAGGGTGCCTACGAGCAGTACTTC. The chain recombines TRBV10-3 with TRBJ2-7, with D hard to call. This CDR3 is built from 12 residues. The germline V gene encodes CDR1 ENHRY and CDR2 SYGVKD. Trimming removed 2 bases from V and 2 bases from J, with 4 bases in between.

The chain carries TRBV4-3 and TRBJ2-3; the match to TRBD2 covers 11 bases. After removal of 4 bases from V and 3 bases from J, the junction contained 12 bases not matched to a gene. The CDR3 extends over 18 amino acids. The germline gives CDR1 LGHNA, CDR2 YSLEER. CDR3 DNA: TGCGCCAGCAGCCCCCGACTAGCGGGGAGCCCCATGACAGATACGCAGTATTTT. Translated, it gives CASSPRLAGSPMTDTQYF.

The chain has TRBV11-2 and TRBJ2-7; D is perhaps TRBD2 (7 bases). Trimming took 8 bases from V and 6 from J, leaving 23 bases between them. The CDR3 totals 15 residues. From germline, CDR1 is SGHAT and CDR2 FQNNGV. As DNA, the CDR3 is TGTGCCAGCGGGAGGGGGACCGGCCAGTGGAGCGAGCAGTACTTC. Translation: CASGRGTGQWSEQYF.

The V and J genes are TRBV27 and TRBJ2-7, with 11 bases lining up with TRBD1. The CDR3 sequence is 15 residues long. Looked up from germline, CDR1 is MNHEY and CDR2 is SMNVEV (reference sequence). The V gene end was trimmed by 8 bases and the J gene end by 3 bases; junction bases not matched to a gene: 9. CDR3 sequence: CASQVAGTGGYEQYF. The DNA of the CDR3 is TGTGCCAGCCAGGTCGCCGGGACAGGGGGCTACGAGCAGTACTTC.

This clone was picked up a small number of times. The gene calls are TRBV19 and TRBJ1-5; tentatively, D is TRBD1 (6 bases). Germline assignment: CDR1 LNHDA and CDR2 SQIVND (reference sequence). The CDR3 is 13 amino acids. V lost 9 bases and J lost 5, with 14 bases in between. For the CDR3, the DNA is TGTGCCAGCAACCGGGACAATCATCAGCCCCAGCATTTT. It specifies CASNRDNHQPQHF.

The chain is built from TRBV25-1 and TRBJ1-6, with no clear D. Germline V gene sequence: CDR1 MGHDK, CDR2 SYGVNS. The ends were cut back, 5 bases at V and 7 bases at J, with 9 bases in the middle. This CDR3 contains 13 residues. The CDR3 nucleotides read TGTGCCAGCAGTAGGACTTCCAATTCACCCCTCCACTTT. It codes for CASSRTSNSPLHF.

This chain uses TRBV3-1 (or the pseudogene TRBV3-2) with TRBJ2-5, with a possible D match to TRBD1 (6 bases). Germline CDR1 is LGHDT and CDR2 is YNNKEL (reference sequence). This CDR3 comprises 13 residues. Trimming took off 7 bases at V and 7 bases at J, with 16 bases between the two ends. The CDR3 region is CASNPRVGGTQYF. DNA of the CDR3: TGTGCCAGCAACCCCCGGGTAGGGGGGACCCAGTACTTC.

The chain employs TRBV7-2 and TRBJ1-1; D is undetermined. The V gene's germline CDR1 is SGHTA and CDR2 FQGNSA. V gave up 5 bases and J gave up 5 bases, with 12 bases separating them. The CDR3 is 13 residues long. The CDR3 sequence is CASSTGRETEAFF. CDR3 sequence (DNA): TGTGCCAGCAGCACCGGACGGGAGACTGAAGCTTTCTTT.

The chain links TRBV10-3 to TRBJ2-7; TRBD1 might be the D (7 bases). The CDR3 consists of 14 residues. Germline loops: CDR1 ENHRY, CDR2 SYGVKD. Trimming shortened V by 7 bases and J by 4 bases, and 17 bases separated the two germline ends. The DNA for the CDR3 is TGTGCCATCAAACCCTCAGGGGGGTTATACGAGCAGTACTTC. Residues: CAIKPSGGLYEQYF.

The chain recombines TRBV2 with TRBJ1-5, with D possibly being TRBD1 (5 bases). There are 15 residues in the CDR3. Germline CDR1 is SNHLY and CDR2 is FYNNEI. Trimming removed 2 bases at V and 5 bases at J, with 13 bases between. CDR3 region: CASSERTPRDQPQHF. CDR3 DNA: TGTGCCAGCAGTGAACGGACACCGCGCGATCAGCCCCAGCATTTT.

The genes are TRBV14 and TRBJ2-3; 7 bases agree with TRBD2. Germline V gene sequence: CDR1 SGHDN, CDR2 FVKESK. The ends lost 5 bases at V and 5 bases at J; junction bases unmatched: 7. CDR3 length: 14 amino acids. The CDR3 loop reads CASSSTSGVDTQYF. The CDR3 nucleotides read TGTGCCAGCAGCTCTACGAGCGGGGTAGATACGCAGTATTTT.